The 25 T cell receptor beta chains given below trace back to one sample, sequenced in a study of CD8 T cells in ankylosing spondylitis. MiXCR, applied by TCRdb to the 5' RACE reads, yields one record per CDR3 protein. Of 350,000 to 450,000 distinct CDR3 sequences in the sample, 20% to 25% were seen once. Sample: blood, either unsorted or a sorted T cell fraction (not recorded which). The source is a male donor with ankylosing spondylitis or in good health (not recorded which).

This clonotype has a handful of counts. V gene TRBV28 combines with J gene TRBJ2-3, with D perhaps being TRBD1 or TRBD2 (7 bases each). The CDR3 spans 18 residues. Germline V gives CDR1 MDHEN, CDR2 SYDVKM. V lost 9 bases to trimming and J lost 0 bases, with 25 bases between them. The CDR3 nucleotides read TGTGCCAGGGGCCCCAGGGGGGGGCGGAATATGAGCACAGATACGCAGTATTTT. Protein sequence: CARGPRGGRNMSTDTQYF.

DNA of the CDR3: TGTGCCAGCAGAGGGTACACCTCTGGGGCCAACGTCCTGACTTTC. Translating gives CASRGYTSGANVLTF. The rearrangement links TRBV3-1 to TRBJ2-6; D gene unclear. In germline, CDR1 is LGHDT, CDR2 YNNKEL (reference sequence). The CDR3 has 15 amino acids. V was trimmed by 6 bases and J by 0 bases, leaving 9 bases between them.

The chain is built from TRBV12-3 or TRBV12-4 and TRBJ2-5; D may be TRBD2 (5 bases). The CDR3 is made up of 14 amino acids. The V gene lost 5 bases and the J gene lost 4 bases, with 14 bases spanning the gap. The CDR3, as DNA: TGTGCCAGCAGTCAACCTCGGGCGGGAGAGACCCAGTACTTC. It codes for CASSQPRAGETQYF.

The chain uses TRBV7-6 and TRBJ1-3; D is possibly TRBD1 (5 bases). Germline V gene data show CDR1 as SGHVS and CDR2 as FNYEAQ. The germline V and J ends were trimmed by 1 base and 3 bases, with 7 bases remaining between them. The length of the CDR3 is 14 residues. Written as DNA, the CDR3 is TGTGCCAGCAGCTTAGAAGGGGTTGGAAACACCATATATTTT. Residues: CASSLEGVGNTIYF.

This clonotype was counted at least ten times. The chain carries TRBV29-1 and TRBJ2-7; 7 bases agree with TRBD1. Germline CDR1 and CDR2: SQVTM and ANQGSEA. Unmatched junction bases numbered 7, after V lost 7 bases and J lost 4 bases. The CDR3 is made up of 12 amino acids. CDR3 sequence (DNA): TGCAGCGCCAAGAACAGGGGTTACGAGCAGTACTTC. It codes for CSAKNRGYEQYF.

The V call is TRBV7-8, the J call TRBJ2-7, with D hard to call. There are 12 residues in the CDR3. The V end lost 5 bases, the J end lost 5 bases, and 10 bases lay between the germline ends. The V gene's germline CDR1 is SGHVS and CDR2 FQNEAQ. CDR3 region: CASSLHNDEQYF. The CDR3 DNA reads TGTGCCAGCAGCCTCCACAATGACGAGCAGTACTTC.

The chain has TRBV12-3 or TRBV12-4 and TRBJ2-2; D is uncertain. This CDR3 comprises 13 residues. Trimming took 6 bases from V and 5 from J, leaving 10 bases between them. CDR3: CASSSPATGELFF. CDR3 nucleotides: TGTGCCAGCAGCTCCCCAGCGACCGGGGAGCTGTTTTTT.

This clonotype was seen a single time. The chain is built from TRBV7-9 and TRBJ2-5, with 7 bases fitting TRBD1. Per germline, CDR1 SEHNR and CDR2 FQNEAQ (reference sequence). Trimming took 5 bases from V and 4 from J; bases not matched to a gene: 7. This CDR3 spans 14 amino acids. CDR3 residues: CASSPSTGTETQYF. In DNA form, the CDR3 reads TGTGCCAGCAGCCCCTCGACAGGGACAGAGACCCAGTACTTC.

This clonotype was counted between two and nine times. The gene calls are TRBV29-1 and TRBJ2-1; 10 bases align to TRBD2. Trimming cost V 1 base and J 5 bases; bases outside gene matches: 5. Germline-derived CDR1 and CDR2 are SQVTM and ANQGSEA. This CDR3 contains 15 residues. CDR3 loop: CSVEALAGEDNEQFF. The CDR3 DNA sequence: TGCAGCGTTGAAGCTCTAGCGGGGGAAGACAATGAGCAGTTCTTC.

This clonotype was observed a few times. The chain joins TRBV12-3 or TRBV12-4 to TRBJ2-4; 10 bases map to TRBD1. The length of the CDR3 is 14 residues. The junction had 6 bases not matched to a gene; V was cut back by 6 bases and J by 7 bases. The CDR3 sequence is CASSPGTGANIQYF. The DNA of the CDR3 is TGTGCCAGCAGCCCCGGGACAGGGGCCAACATTCAGTACTTC.

The chain joins TRBV6-1 to TRBJ2-5; D is possibly TRBD2 (5 bases). CDR3 length: 15 amino acids. Germline V gives CDR1 MNHNS, CDR2 SASEGT. The germline V and J ends were trimmed by 5 bases and 1 base, with 14 bases remaining between them. The CDR3 DNA follows: TGTGCCAGCAGTACCCCCCCGGGATTCCAAGAGACCCAGTACTTC. Its translation is CASSTPPGFQETQYF.

The rearrangement joins TRBV6-1 to TRBJ2-7; no clear D. CDR3 size: 12 residues. The V gene's germline CDR1 is MNHNS and CDR2 SASEGT. V dropped 2 bases and J dropped 3 bases, with 5 bases sitting between them. For the CDR3, the DNA is TGTGCCAGCAGTGAAATCTACTACGAGCAGTACTTC. Amino acid sequence: CASSEIYYEQYF.

This chain links TRBV9 with TRBJ2-2, with 7 bases matching TRBD1. The CDR3 loop spans 13 amino acids. CDR1 SGDLS and CDR2 YYNGEE come from the germline V gene. V lost 6 bases to trimming and J lost 6 bases; unmatched junction nucleotides: 5. The CDR3 sequence is CASTTGVPGELFF. The CDR3 nucleotides are TGTGCCAGCACTACAGGGGTTCCCGGGGAGCTGTTTTTT.

The chain recombines TRBV29-1 with TRBJ2-6; 8 positions match TRBD1. The germline CDR1 and CDR2 sequences are SQVTM and ANQGSEA. CDR3 length: 16 residues. The V and J ends lost 6 bases and 0 bases, in that order; junction bases with no gene match: 7. CDR3 region: CSVLDRDHSGANVLTF. DNA for the CDR3: TGCAGCGTATTGGACAGGGACCACTCTGGGGCCAACGTCCTGACTTTC.

The V and J genes are TRBV5-1 and TRBJ2-3; TRBD2 agrees at 13 bases. CDR3 length equals 18 residues. V was clipped by 3 bases and J by 2 bases; unmatched bases: 9. Germline V gene data show CDR1 as SGHRS and CDR2 as YFSETQ. CDR3 in DNA: TGCGCCAGCAGCTCGGGACTAGCGGGACCCTCCCCCACAGATACGCAGTATTTT. It specifies CASSSGLAGPSPTDTQYF. The full variable domain, completed using reference TRBV5-1 and TRBJ2-3, is KAGVTQTPRYLIKTRGQQVTLSCSPISGHRSVSWYQQTPGQGLQFLFEYFSETQRNKGNFPGRFSGRQFSNSRSEMNVSTLELGDSALYLCASSSGLAGPSPTDTQYFGPGTRLTVL.

This clonotype was picked up a small number of times. The CDR3 is CASSQVTLGTPVAETQYF. The DNA for the CDR3 is TGCGCCAGCAGCCAAGTAACGCTGGGGACCCCGGTCGCGGAGACCCAGTACTTC. The chain couples TRBV4-1 to TRBJ2-5; D may match TRBD1 or TRBD2 (5 bases each). Germline CDR1 is MGHRA and CDR2 is YSYEKL. Trimming stripped 1 base from V and 5 bases from J, with 23 bases between. The CDR3 has 18 amino acids.

V usage is TRBV4-1 and J usage is TRBJ1-2, with D hard to call. Germline V gives CDR1 MGHRA, CDR2 YSYEKL. Between the trimmed V and J ends, which lost 4 bases and 1 base, there was a span of 7 bases. CDR3 length: 13 amino acids. The CDR3: CASSPTNNYGYTF. CDR3 bases: TGCGCCAGCAGCCCGACTAATAACTATGGCTACACCTTC.

The rearrangement uses TRBV11-2 and TRBJ2-1; D is possibly TRBD1 or TRBD2 (5 bases each). V was pared by 4 bases and J by 6 bases, with 22 bases between. CDR1 and CDR2 (germline): SGHAT, FQNNGV. CDR3 length: 17 amino acids. CDR3 coding DNA: TGTGCCAGCAGCTCCCCATGGAACGGGACGGCCCCCAATGAGCAGTTCTTC. Amino acids: CASSSPWNGTAPNEQFF.

This sequence joins TRBV6-1 and TRBJ2-7, with D uncertain. V was trimmed by 7 bases and J by 0 bases, leaving 10 bases between them. The CDR3 extends over 13 amino acids. Per the germline V gene, CDR1 is MNHNS and CDR2 is SASEGT. CDR3 coding DNA: TGTGCCAGCACGGGCAGGTCCTCCTACGAGCAGTACTTC. The encoded protein is CASTGRSSYEQYF.

This clonotype has just a few counts. The V call is TRBV12-3 or TRBV12-4, the J call TRBJ2-5, with TRBD1 as a possible D gene (6 bases). The CDR3 covers 15 residues. The germline V and J ends were trimmed by 1 base and 5 bases, with 14 bases remaining between them. The CDR3 is CASSLGRQTGETQYF. The CDR3 nucleotides are TGTGCCAGCAGTTTAGGCAGGCAAACAGGGGAGACCCAGTACTTC.

This chain links TRBV7-8 with TRBJ2-1, with D hard to call. The germline V and J ends were trimmed by 1 base and 6 bases, with 13 bases remaining between them. The germline gives CDR1 SGHVS, CDR2 FQNEAQ. This CDR3 has 15 residues. The CDR3 loop is CASSLVVDLFNEQFF. The DNA of the CDR3 is TGTGCCAGCAGCTTAGTGGTAGATCTATTCAATGAGCAGTTCTTC. The entire variable domain, with the rest obtained from reference TRBV7-8 and TRBJ2-1, is as follows: GAGVSQSPRYKVAKRGQDVALRCDPISGHVSLFWYQQALGQGPEFLTYFQNEAQLDKSGLPSDRFFAERPEGSVSTLKIQRTQQEDSAVYLCASSLVVDLFNEQFFGPGTRLTVL.

A few counts support this clonotype. The gene calls are TRBV7-9 and TRBJ2-3, with D unresolved. The V end lost 5 bases, the J end lost 6 bases, and 15 bases lay between the germline ends. Per the germline V gene, CDR1 is SEHNR and CDR2 is FQNEAQ (reference sequence). The CDR3 runs to 14 residues. Written as DNA, the CDR3 is TGTGCCAGCAGCGCGCGACTTGAGGCTGATACGCAGTATTTT. It translates to CASSARLEADTQYF.

The V and J genes are TRBV7-3 and TRBJ2-7; TRBD2 matches 9 bases. V lost 5 bases, J lost 4 bases, and 9 bases stayed unmatched. Germline V gives CDR1 SGHTA, CDR2 FQGTGA. The CDR3 length is 15 residues. CDR3 nucleotide sequence: TGTGCCAGCAGCCCGAGCGGGGGGCCTTTTTACGAGCAGTACTTC. It encodes CASSPSGGPFYEQYF.

This clonotype turned up a few times. The V call is TRBV5-1, the J call TRBJ2-2; 7 bases map to TRBD1. Looked up from germline, CDR1 is SGHRS and CDR2 is YFSETQ. This CDR3 contains 16 residues. J was trimmed by 4 bases and V by 0 bases; bases with no gene match: 6. This chain's CDR3 is CASSLDRQGITGELFF. For the CDR3, the DNA is TGCGCCAGCAGCTTGGATAGACAGGGTATCACCGGGGAGCTGTTTTTT.

Here the CDR3 reads CASTGRLGGSYEQYF. CDR3 DNA: TGTGCCAGCACCGGTCGTTTAGGGGGGTCCTACGAGCAGTACTTC. The chain is built from TRBV7-9 and TRBJ2-7; possibly TRBD1 or TRBD2 for D (6 bases each). V was pared by 7 bases and J by 1 base, with 17 bases between. Per germline, CDR1 SEHNR and CDR2 FQNEAQ (reference sequence). The CDR3 covers 15 residues. The full variable domain, rest sourced from reference TRBV7-9 and TRBJ2-7, is DTGVSQNPRHKITKRGQNVTFRCDPISEHNRLYWYRQTLGQGPEFLTYFQNEAQLEKSRLLSDRFSAERPKGSFSTLEIQRTEQGDSAMYLCASTGRLGGSYEQYFGPGTRLTVT.